One and the same sample provided the 16 T cell receptor beta chains below, sequenced in a study of spatial heterogeneity in lung cancer (dated by TCRdb to about 2019). The receptor library was made with 5' RACE. The run used a NextSeq 500. TCRdb's own reprocessing of the public reads used fastp at Q25 and MiXCR and kept productive beta chains. Every entry covers one CDR3 protein and lists the most common genes and DNA from its rows. The sample has under 13,000 distinct CDR3 sequences on record, 24% of them singletons. The ten most abundant clones make up roughly 33% of the sample. According to the study, the label for this sample's time point signals: sample taken at primary tumor resection. For TCR sequencing, whole RNA was extracted from tumor and nontumor lung tissue, or from cryopreserved PBMC samples, and no cell sorting was done. The sequencing used PBMCs, collected at surgery. These TCRs come from a female donor with early-stage non-small cell lung cancer.

This clonotype was seen a few times. V usage is TRBV29-1 and J usage is TRBJ1-2; D is perhaps TRBD1 (5 bases). Germline lookup yields CDR1 SQVTM and CDR2 ANQGSEA. V was clipped by 7 bases and J by 3 bases, with 21 bases between them. The length of the CDR3 is 15 residues. CDR3: CSAVWDGPVYYGYTF. CDR3 DNA: TGCAGCGCCGTATGGGACGGCCCCGTCTACTATGGCTACACCTTC.

In this sample, this clonotype turned up a few times. V gene TRBV18 combines with J gene TRBJ2-3, with TRBD1 matching over 8 bases. The CDR3 is made up of 14 amino acids. Germline trimming cut 5 bases from V and 1 base from J; bases unmatched to any gene: 2. Germline V lookup: CDR1 KGHSH, CDR2 LQKENI. The CDR3 loop is CASSTDRGTDTQYF. As DNA, the CDR3 is TGTGCCAGCTCAACGGACAGGGGCACAGATACGCAGTATTTT.

V gene TRBV29-1 combines with J gene TRBJ1-2; the D gene is possibly TRBD1 (6 bases). The germline gives CDR1 SQVTM, CDR2 ANQGSEA. The CDR3 consists of 13 residues. The germline V and J ends were trimmed by 5 bases and 7 bases, with 17 bases remaining between them. The CDR3: CSVPPGQGFGYTF. The CDR3 DNA sequence: TGCAGCGTTCCCCCGGGGCAGGGGTTTGGCTACACCTTC. Variable domain in full (rest from reference TRBV29-1 and TRBJ1-2): SAVISQKPSRDICQRGTSLTIQCQVDSQVTMMFWYRQQPGQSLTLIATANQGSEATYESGFVIDKFPISRPNLTFSTLTVSNMSPEDSSIYLCSVPPGQGFGYTFGSGTRLTVV.

This clonotype came up a few times. This chain connects TRBV28 to TRBJ1-2, with TRBD1 as a possible D gene (5 bases). Trimming shortened V by 7 bases and J by 0 bases, and 12 bases separated the two germline ends. Per the germline V gene, CDR1 is MDHEN and CDR2 is SYDVKM. This CDR3 comprises 14 residues. This chain's CDR3 is CASNRQLANYGYTF. In DNA form, the CDR3 reads TGTGCCAGCAATAGACAGCTAGCTAACTATGGCTACACCTTC.

This clonotype is categorized as medium-sized. The V gene is TRBV5-1, the J gene TRBJ1-3; D gene uncertain. This CDR3 spans 14 amino acids. V lost 0 bases, J lost 3 bases, and 7 bases lay in between. Germline V gene sequence: CDR1 SGHRS, CDR2 YFSETQ. The CDR3, as DNA: TGCGCCAGCAGCTTGGCCGGGTATGGAAACACCATATATTTT. This codes for CASSLAGYGNTIYF.

J is TRBJ2-2 and V is TRBV3-1; no clear D gene. Germline-derived CDR1 and CDR2 are LGHDT and YNNKEL (reference sequence). CDR3 length: 12 amino acids. V lost 4 bases and J 9 bases, leaving 9 bases between the germline ends. This CDR3 is CASSPMGRELFF. CDR3 coding DNA: TGTGCCAGCAGCCCCATGGGAAGGGAGCTGTTTTTT.

This clonotype was recorded once. The chain is built from TRBV28 and TRBJ2-1; D is tentatively TRBD1 or TRBD2 (5 bases each). From germline, CDR1 is MDHEN and CDR2 SYDVKM. This CDR3 has 14 residues. With 3 bases removed from V and 10 bases from J, the gap between germline ends came to 16 bases. The CDR3 here is CASSLGVEQIEQFF. The CDR3, as DNA: TGTGCCAGCAGTTTGGGGGTCGAGCAAATCGAGCAGTTCTTC.

V is TRBV6-2 or TRBV6-3 and J is TRBJ1-5, with D unresolved. V lost 0 bases, J lost 5 bases, and 5 bases lay in between. The CDR3 is 13 residues long. Germline CDR1 reads MNHEY; CDR2 reads SVGEGT. Here the CDR3 reads CASSYSKDQPQHF. The CDR3 coding sequence is TGTGCCAGCAGTTACTCGAAGGATCAGCCCCAGCATTTT.

This clonotype was picked up a small number of times. The genes are TRBV27 and TRBJ2-1; the D gene is possibly TRBD2 (6 bases). Trimming left V 0 bases short and J 2 bases short, with 11 bases between. Germline lookup yields CDR1 MNHEY and CDR2 SMNVEV (reference sequence). This CDR3 has 16 residues. In DNA form, the CDR3 reads TGTGCCAGCAGTTTATCGTCGGGAGTGGCCTACAATGAGCAGTTCTTC. This encodes CASSLSSGVAYNEQFF.

The chain uses TRBV28 and TRBJ1-5, with D possibly TRBD1 on 5 matching bases. V lost 6 bases to trimming and J lost 5 bases, with 17 bases between them. Germline CDR1 reads MDHEN; CDR2 reads SYDVKM. This CDR3 has 15 residues. Here the CDR3 DNA reads TGTGCCAGCAGCGTACTTAGGGGTAACGATCAGCCCCAGCATTTT. Its translation is CASSVLRGNDQPQHF.

This clonotype was picked up a small number of times. The chain joins TRBV5-6 to TRBJ2-1; TRBD2 matches 8 bases. Germline V lookup: CDR1 SGHDT, CDR2 YYEEEE. The CDR3 is 16 residues long. The V segment lost 2 bases and the J segment 1 base; nucleotides outside the gene matches: 5. This CDR3 is CASSLERERSYNEQFF. The CDR3, as DNA: TGTGCCAGCAGCTTAGAGCGGGAGCGGTCCTACAATGAGCAGTTCTTC.

This clonotype was seen a few times. The chain employs TRBV6-2 or TRBV6-3 and TRBJ2-2; TRBD2 might be the D (5 bases). Deletions cut 7 bases from V and 4 bases from J, with 10 bases between. Germline CDR1 MNHEY, CDR2 SVGEGT. The CDR3 covers 13 residues. In DNA, the CDR3 is TGTGCCAGCACCGAGGCGGGCACCGGGGAGCTGTTTTTT. It specifies CASTEAGTGELFF.

This clonotype was observed a few times. This chain joins TRBV6-6 and TRBJ2-4, with D tentatively TRBD1 (6 bases). V gave up 6 bases and J gave up 8 bases, with 17 bases separating them. Per germline, CDR1 MNHNY and CDR2 SVGAGI (reference sequence). The CDR3 runs 14 residues. The CDR3 bases are TGTGCCAGCAGCCTAGGCTCGAAGGGGGACATTCAGTACTTC. Its protein is CASSLGSKGDIQYF.

This sequence joins TRBV15 and TRBJ2-1; TRBD2 matches 7 bases. Germline V gives CDR1 LNHNV, CDR2 YYDKDF (reference sequence). The V segment lost 1 base and the J segment 3 bases; nucleotides outside the gene matches: 3. CDR3 length: 15 residues. The CDR3 DNA reads as TGTGCCACCAGCAGAGCTGGACTAGACTACAATGAGCAGTTCTTC. It encodes CATSRAGLDYNEQFF.

This clonotype was counted between two and nine times. The chain joins TRBV10-3 to TRBJ2-5; TRBD1 matches at 8 bases. The V gene end was trimmed by 5 bases and the J gene end by 5 bases; junction bases not matched to a gene: 7. This CDR3 spans 14 amino acids. Germline CDR1 reads ENHRY; CDR2 reads SYGVKD. The chain's CDR3 is CAISSPGGLETQYF. DNA of the CDR3: TGTGCCATCAGTTCCCCAGGGGGCCTGGAGACCCAGTACTTC.

The CDR3 spells CASSPGADTQYF. Here the CDR3 DNA reads TGTGCCAGCAGCCCGGGGGCAGATACGCAGTATTTT. The V call is TRBV7-9, the J call TRBJ2-3; TRBD2 might be the D (6 bases). Germline assignment: CDR1 SEHNR and CDR2 FQNEAQ (reference sequence). The V end lost 5 bases, the J end lost 4 bases, and 7 bases lay between the germline ends. The CDR3 spans 12 residues.